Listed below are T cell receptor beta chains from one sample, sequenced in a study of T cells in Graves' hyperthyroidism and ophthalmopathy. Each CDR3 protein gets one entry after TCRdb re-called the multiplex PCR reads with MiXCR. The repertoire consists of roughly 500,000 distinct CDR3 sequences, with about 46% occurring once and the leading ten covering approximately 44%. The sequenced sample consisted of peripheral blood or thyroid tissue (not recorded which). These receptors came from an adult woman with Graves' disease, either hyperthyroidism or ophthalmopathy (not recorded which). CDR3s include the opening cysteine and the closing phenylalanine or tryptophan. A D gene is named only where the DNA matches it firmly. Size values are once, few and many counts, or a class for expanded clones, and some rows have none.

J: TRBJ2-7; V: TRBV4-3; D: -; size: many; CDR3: CASSPRGQGSYEQYF; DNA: TGCGCCAGCAGCCCCCGAGGTCAGGGTTCCTACGAGCAGTACTTC
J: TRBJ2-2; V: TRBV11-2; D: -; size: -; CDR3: CASSSHPRLANTGELFF; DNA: TGTGCCAGCAGCTCGCACCCAAGATTAGCGAACACCGGGGAGCTGTTTTTT
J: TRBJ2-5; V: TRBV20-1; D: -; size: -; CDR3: CSAQGGDTGRETQYF; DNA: TGCAGTGCCCAGGGGGGTGACACCGGGAGAGAGACCCAGTACTTC
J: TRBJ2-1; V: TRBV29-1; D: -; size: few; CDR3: CSVERQGEQFF; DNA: TGCAGCGTTGAACGGCAGGGTGAGCAGTTCTTC
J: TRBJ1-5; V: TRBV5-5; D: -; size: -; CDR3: CASSLTGWGQPQHF; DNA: TGTGCCAGCAGCTTAACTGGGTGGGGGCAGCCCCAGCATTTT
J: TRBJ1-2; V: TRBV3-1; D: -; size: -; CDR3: CASRATGFANYGYTF; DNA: TGTGCCAGCAGAGCTACAGGGTTCGCTAACTATGGCTACACCTTC
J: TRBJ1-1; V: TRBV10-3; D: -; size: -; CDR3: CAIRVRDNTEAFF; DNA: TGTGCCATCAGGGTCAGGGATAACACTGAAGCTTTCTTT
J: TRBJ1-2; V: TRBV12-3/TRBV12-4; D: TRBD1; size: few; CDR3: CASSWGRGQGYTF; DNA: TGTGCCAGCAGTTGGGGCAGGGGACAGGGCTACACCTTC
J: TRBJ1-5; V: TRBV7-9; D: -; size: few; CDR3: CASSSGGRVGNQPQHF; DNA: TGTGCCAGCAGCAGCGGGGGTAGGGTCGGCAATCAGCCCCAGCATTTT
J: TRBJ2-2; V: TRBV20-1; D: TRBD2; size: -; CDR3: CSARGGGPNTGELFF; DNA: TGCAGTGCTAGAGGGGGGGGACCGAACACCGGGGAGCTGTTTTTT
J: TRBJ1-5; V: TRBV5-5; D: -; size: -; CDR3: CASSLEWGQETQHF; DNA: TGCGCCAGCAGCTTGGAATGGGGGCAGGAGACCCAGCATTTT
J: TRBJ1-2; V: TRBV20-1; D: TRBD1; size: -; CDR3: CSARDAARGVGGYTF; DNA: TGCAGTGCTAGAGATGCCGCCAGGGGGGTGGGTGGCTACACCTTC
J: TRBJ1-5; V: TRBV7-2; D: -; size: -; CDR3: CASSPTISKGNQPQHF; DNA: TGTGCCAGCAGCCCCACGATTTCTAAGGGCAATCAGCCCCAGCATTTT
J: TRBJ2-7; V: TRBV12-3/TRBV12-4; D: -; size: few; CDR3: CASSLDGPPRTYEQYF; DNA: TGTGCCAGCAGTCTGGACGGGCCACCGAGGACTTACGAGCAGTACTTC
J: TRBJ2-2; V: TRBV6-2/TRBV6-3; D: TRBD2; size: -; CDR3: CASSSTSGSRTGELFF; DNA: TGTGCCAGCAGTTCCACTAGCGGGAGTCGAACCGGGGAGCTGTTTTTT
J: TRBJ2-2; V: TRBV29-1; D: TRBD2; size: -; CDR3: CSVQGASGSVTGELFF; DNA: TGCAGCGTCCAGGGGGCTAGCGGGAGTGTTACTGGGGAGCTGTTTTTT
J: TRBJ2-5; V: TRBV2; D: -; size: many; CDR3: CASKLTNYQETQYF; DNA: TGTGCCAGCAAGCTGACCAATTACCAAGAGACCCAGTACTTC
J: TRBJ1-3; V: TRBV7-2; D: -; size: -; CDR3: CASSLDRVETRASGNTIYF; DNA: TGTGCCAGCAGCTTAGATCGGGTAGAAACAAGGGCCTCTGGAAACACCATATATTTT
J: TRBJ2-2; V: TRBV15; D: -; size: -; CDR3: CATSRGTGANTGELFF; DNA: TGTGCCACCAGCAGAGGGACGGGCGCGAACACCGGGGAGCTGTTTTTT
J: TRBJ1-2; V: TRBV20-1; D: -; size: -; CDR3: CSASRGVTNYGYTF; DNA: TGCAGTGCTTCCAGAGGGGTCACTAACTATGGCTACACCTTC
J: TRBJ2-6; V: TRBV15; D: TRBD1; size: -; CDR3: CATSRDRTGIPTGANVLTF; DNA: TGTGCCACCAGCAGAGATCGGACAGGGATTCCTACTGGGGCCAACGTCCTGACTTTC
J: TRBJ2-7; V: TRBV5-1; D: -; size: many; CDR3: CASSLRERYEQYF; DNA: TGCGCCAGCAGCTTGCGGGAGAGGTACGAGCAGTACTTC
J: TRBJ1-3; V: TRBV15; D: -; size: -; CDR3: CATSTEGNSGNTIYF; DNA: TGTGCCACCAGCACGGAAGGGAACTCTGGAAACACCATATATTTT
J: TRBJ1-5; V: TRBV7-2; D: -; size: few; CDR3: CASSLTGLQPQHF; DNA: TGTGCCAGCAGTCTAACAGGGCTTCAGCCCCAGCATTTT
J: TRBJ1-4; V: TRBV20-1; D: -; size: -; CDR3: CSASPGQGIGLEKLFF; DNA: TGCAGTGCTTCCCCGGGGCAGGGCATCGGCCTTGAAAAACTGTTTTTT
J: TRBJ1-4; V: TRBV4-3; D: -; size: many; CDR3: CASSQGKGRNEKLFF; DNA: TGCGCCAGCAGCCAAGGGAAGGGAAGAAATGAAAAACTGTTTTTT
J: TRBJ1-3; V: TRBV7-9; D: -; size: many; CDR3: CAVEAGRSSGNTIYF; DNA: TGTGCCGTGGAGGCGGGACGGAGCTCTGGAAACACCATATATTTT
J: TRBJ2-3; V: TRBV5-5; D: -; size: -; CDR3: CASSLGAFDTQYF; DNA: TGTGCCAGCAGCTTGGGAGCCTTTGATACGCAGTATTTT
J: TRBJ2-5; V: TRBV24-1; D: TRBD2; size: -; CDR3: CATSDEGTSVLGETQYF; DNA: TGTGCCACCAGTGACGAAGGGACTAGCGTACTTGGAGAGACCCAGTACTTC
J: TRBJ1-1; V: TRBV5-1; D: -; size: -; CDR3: CASSSGLHEAFF; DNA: TGCGCCAGCAGCAGCGGGCTGCATGAAGCTTTCTTT
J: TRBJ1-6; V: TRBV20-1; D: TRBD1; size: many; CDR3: CSARDSRTGAYSPLHF; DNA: TGCAGTGCTAGAGACTCCCGGACAGGGGCATATTCACCCCTCCACTTT
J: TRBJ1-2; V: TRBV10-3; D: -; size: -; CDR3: CATHGGGRNYGYTF; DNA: TGTGCCACCCACGGGGGAGGGCGGAACTATGGCTACACCTTC
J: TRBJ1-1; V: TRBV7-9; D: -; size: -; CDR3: CAISGSRGTEAFF; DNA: TGTGCCATCAGCGGCAGTCGGGGCACTGAAGCTTTCTTT
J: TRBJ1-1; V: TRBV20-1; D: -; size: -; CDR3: CSAGPNTEAFF; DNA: TGCAGTGCAGGGCCGAACACTGAAGCTTTCTTT
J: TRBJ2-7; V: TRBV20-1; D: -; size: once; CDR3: CSARDWGGGGAWSYEQYF; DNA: TGCAGTGCTAGAGATTGGGGTGGGGGTGGAGCGTGGTCCTACGAGCAGTACTTC
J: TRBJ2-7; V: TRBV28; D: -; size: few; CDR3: CASSSSPVLSYEQYF; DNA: TGTGCCAGCAGTAGTAGCCCCGTACTCTCCTACGAGCAGTACTTC
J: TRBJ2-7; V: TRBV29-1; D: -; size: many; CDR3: CSVEGTSRSSYEQYF; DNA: TGCAGCGTTGAAGGGACATCCAGGAGCTCCTACGAGCAGTACTTC
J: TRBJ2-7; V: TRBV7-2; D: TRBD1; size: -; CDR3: CASSLTTGQGREQYF; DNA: TGTGCCAGCAGCTTAACCACGGGACAGGGTCGCGAGCAGTACTTC
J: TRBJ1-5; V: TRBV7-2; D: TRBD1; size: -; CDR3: CASSFNRGLIGLAAGETQHF; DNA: TGTGCCAGCAGCTTTAACAGGGGGCTAATTGGTTTGGCGGCAGGGGAGACCCAGCATTTT
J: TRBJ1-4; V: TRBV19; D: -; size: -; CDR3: CASSTLNLRDTQDEKLFF; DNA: TGTGCCAGTAGTACACTCAACCTCCGGGACACACAAGATGAAAAACTGTTTTTT
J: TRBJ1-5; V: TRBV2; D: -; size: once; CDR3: CASKGPGTQGQPQHF; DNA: TGTGCCAGCAAGGGCCCAGGGACCCAAGGCCAGCCCCAGCATTTT
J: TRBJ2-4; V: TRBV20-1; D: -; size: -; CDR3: CSAPRPLKNIQYF; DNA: TGCAGTGCCCCGCGGCCACTTAAAAACATTCAGTACTTC
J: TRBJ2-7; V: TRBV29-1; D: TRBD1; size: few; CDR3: CSVGTGGTVYEQYF; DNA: TGCAGCGTTGGGACAGGGGGAACAGTGTACGAGCAGTACTTC